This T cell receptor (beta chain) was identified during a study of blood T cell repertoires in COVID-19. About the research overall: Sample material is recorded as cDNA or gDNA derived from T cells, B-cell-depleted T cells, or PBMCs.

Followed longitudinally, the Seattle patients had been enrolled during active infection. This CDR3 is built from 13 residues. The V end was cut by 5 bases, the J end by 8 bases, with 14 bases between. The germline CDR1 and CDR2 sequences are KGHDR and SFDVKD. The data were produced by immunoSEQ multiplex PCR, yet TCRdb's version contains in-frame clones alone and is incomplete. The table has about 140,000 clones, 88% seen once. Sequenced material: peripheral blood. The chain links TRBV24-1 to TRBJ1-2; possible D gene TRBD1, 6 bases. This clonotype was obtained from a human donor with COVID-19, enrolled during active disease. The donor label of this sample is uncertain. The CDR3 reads CATSASQGLGYTF. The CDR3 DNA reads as TGTGCCACCAGTGCCTCCCAGGGGCTCGGCTACACCTTC.